This TCR beta chain comes out of a study of T cells in Graves' hyperthyroidism and ophthalmopathy. Thyroid ultrasound, orbital computed tomography, clinical symptoms, and serum thyroxine and TRAb underpinned diagnoses. Trimming cost V 1 base and J 4 bases; bases outside gene matches: 6. The germline gives CDR1 DFQATT, CDR2 SNEGSKA (reference sequence). CDR3 length: 15 amino acids. The CDR3 regions of TCR beta were amplified from RNA transcripts. Researchers ran a first-round RT-PCR on the TCR CDR3 using the HTBI primer set. Each CDR3 protein gets one entry after TCRdb re-called the multiplex PCR reads with MiXCR. The sample includes around 340,000 distinct CDR3 sequences, 15% to 20% of them seen just once.

The chain couples TRBV20-1 to TRBJ2-1, with 8 bases matching TRBD2. The TCR originated in a woman in her twenties or thirties with Graves' hyperthyroidism that later progressed to Graves' ophthalmopathy. The sample was blood. The CDR3 DNA sequence: TGCAGTGCTAGAGTTAGCGGGGACGATTACAATGAGCAGTTCTTC. Its protein is CSARVSGDDYNEQFF.